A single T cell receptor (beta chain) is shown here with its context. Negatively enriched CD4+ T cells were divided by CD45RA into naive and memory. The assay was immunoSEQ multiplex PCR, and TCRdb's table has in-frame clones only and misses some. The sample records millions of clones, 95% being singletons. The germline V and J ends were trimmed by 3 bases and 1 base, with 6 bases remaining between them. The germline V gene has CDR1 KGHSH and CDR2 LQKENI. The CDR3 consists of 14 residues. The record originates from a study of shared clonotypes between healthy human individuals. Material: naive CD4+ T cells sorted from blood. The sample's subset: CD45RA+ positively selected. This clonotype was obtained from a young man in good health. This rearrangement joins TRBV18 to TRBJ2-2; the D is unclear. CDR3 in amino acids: CASSPGWNTGELFF. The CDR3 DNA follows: TGTGCCAGCTCACCGGGTTGGAACACCGGGGAGCTGTTTTTT.